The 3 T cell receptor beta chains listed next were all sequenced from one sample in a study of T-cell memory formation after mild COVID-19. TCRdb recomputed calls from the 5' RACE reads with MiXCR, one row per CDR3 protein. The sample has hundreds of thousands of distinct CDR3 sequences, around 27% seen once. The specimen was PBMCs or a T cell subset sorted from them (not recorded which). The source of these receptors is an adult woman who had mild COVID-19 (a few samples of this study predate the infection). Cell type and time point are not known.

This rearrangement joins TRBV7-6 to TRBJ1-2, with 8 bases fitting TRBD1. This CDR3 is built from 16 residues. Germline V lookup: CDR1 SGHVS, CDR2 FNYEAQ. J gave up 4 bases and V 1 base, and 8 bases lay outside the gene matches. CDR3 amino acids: CASSLDAQGGFYGYTF. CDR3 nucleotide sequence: TGTGCCAGCAGCTTAGACGCACAGGGGGGATTCTATGGCTACACCTTC.

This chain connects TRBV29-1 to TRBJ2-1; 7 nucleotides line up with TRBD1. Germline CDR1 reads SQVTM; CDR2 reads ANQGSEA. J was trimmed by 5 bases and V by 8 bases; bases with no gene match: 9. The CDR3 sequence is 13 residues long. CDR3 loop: CSLWGQTNNEQFF. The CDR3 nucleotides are TGCAGCCTTTGGGGACAGACTAACAATGAGCAGTTCTTC.

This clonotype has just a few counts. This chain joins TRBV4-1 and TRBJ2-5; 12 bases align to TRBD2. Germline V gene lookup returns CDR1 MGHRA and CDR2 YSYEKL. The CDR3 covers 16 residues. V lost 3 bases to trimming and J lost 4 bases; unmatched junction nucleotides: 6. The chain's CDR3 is CASSQASGGAGETQYF. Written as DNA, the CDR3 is TGCGCCAGCAGCCAGGCTAGCGGGGGGGCCGGAGAGACCCAGTACTTC.